The clone carrying this TCR beta chain was detected ten times or more. Its antigen is still unknown. The sample comes from a study of T cells in localized non-small cell lung cancer. The study, taken as a whole, reports: A higher density of T cells in blood coincided with extended overall survival. Owing to sequencing of a solitary tumor region, heterogeneity cannot be discounted. Adjacent uninvolved lung had the highest clonality, suggesting focused antigen responses. When the top 100 tumor clones were examined, a median approximately 54 of them also appeared in the adjacent lung, which was paired and uninvolved.

Generated by immunoSEQ multiplex PCR, the TCRdb table keeps only in-frame clones and is missing some. The sample carries approximately 1,100 clones, more than 12% recorded once. Between the trimmed V and J ends, which lost 1 base and 6 bases, there was a span of 10 bases. The CDR3 has 13 amino acids. CDR1 and CDR2 (germline): SGHVS, FQNEAQ. This sequence was found in a male donor older than 55 with stage I lung adenocarcinoma. The V call is TRBV7-8, the J call TRBJ2-7; tentative D call: TRBD1 (5 bases). Sequences were derived from normal lung tissue next to the tumor, sampled before any cancer treatment. The CDR3 sequence: CASSLGQTREQYF. CDR3 coding DNA: TGTGCCAGCAGCTTAGGACAGACCCGCGAGCAGTACTTC.